The T cell receptor beta chain described here comes from a study of identical twins. Whole-study findings and limits: Weaker excess twin sharing was observed in beta out-of-frame sequences. The study drew conclusions from cross-sectional statistical analysis, not from following the same donors.

V trimming: 4 bases; J trimming: 8 bases; junction bases outside the gene matches: 22. Germline values: CDR1 LGHDT, CDR2 YNNKEL (reference sequence). The CDR3 consists of 19 residues. It was template switching that added a universal primer site, and there were unique molecular identifiers on the cDNA. TCRdb ran MiXCR on the 5' RACE reads and lists one entry per CDR3 protein. The table has 460,000 or so distinct CDR3 sequences, 14% seen once; the top ten hold 0.4% to 0.55%. Concerning this clonotype: The antigen is not known.

The same specimen was also included in a second study, on yellow fever vaccine responses in identical twins.

Sequencing was done on a sample of CD4+ T cells sorted from blood. The chain uses TRBV3-1 and TRBJ2-1, with 8 bases lining up with TRBD2. The TCR sequence derives from a woman under 30 in good health. This CDR3 reads CASSPVSPRREAARHEQFF. The CDR3, as DNA: TGTGCCAGCAGCCCCGTCAGCCCCCGGCGGGAGGCCGCTCGGCATGAGCAGTTCTTC.